A selection of T cell receptor beta chains follows, all from one sample in a study of blood T cell repertoires in COVID-19. Sequencing was performed with immunoSEQ multiplex PCR; in TCRdb, only in-frame clones are kept and a portion is missing. The table lists approximately 310,000 clones, more than 70% of them singletons, with 7.8% in the top ten. Input material: peripheral blood. Receptors were obtained from a woman aged 50 to 65 who had recovered from COVID-19. Each CDR3 is given with its conserved first and last residue. Each record gives: J gene, D gene, V gene, clone size, CDR3 DNA, CDR3 protein. The D gene is left open where the match is weak. A row's size may be missing; if present it is once, few, many or a size class.

>TRBJ2-7|.|TRBV28|.
TGTGCCAGCAGCCGGGGACTCTCCTACGAGCAGTACTTC
CASSRGLSYEQYF
>TRBJ2-1|.|TRBV7-9|.
TGTGCCAGCAGCGACGGGAGAAATGAGCAGTTCTTC
CASSDGRNEQFF
>TRBJ2-1|TRBD2|TRBV6-2/TRBV6-3|.
TGTGCCAGCAGTACCGTTTGGCGGGAGGGCAATGAGCAGTTCTTC
CASSTVWREGNEQFF
>TRBJ2-2|.|TRBV30|.
TGTGCCTGGATCTGGGGGGACACCGGGGAGCTGTTTTTT
CAWIWGDTGELFF
>TRBJ2-7|.|TRBV11-2|few
TGTGCCAGCAGCTTAGGACAGACGACCTACGAGCAGTACTTC
CASSLGQTTYEQYF
>TRBJ2-7|.|TRBV6-5|once
TGTGCCAGCAGTTACCGCAAGACACTCTACGAGCAGTACTTC
CASSYRKTLYEQYF
>TRBJ2-2|TRBD2|TRBV27|.
TGTGCCAGCAGTGCTGAGCGGGACGGGGAGCTGTTTTTT
CASSAERDGELFF
>TRBJ1-1|.|TRBV11-2|few
TGTGCCAGCAGCTTAAGGGGTTACACTGAAGCTTTCTTT
CASSLRGYTEAFF
>TRBJ2-3|.|TRBV6-5|once
TGTGCCACATGCGGCGGGGGCCACAGCACAGATACGCAGTATTTT
CATCGGGHSTDTQYF
>TRBJ2-3|TRBD2|TRBV4-2|once
TGTGCCAGCAGCCCCTTACTAGCGGGTGTAGATGCGCAGTATTTT
CASSPLLAGVDAQYF
>TRBJ1-1|TRBD1|TRBV7-2|few
TGTGCCAGCAGCTTAAGTAGGGGGCAGGCGGAAGCTTTCTTT
CASSLSRGQAEAFF
>TRBJ2-3|TRBD2|TRBV7-2|.
TGTGCCAGCAGCTTAGGCCTAGCGGGGGGCACAGATACGCAGTATTTT
CASSLGLAGGTDTQYF
>TRBJ1-1|TRBD1|TRBV19|.
TGTGCCAGTAGGGACAGGAGGACGGCTTTCTTT
CASRDRRTAFF
>TRBJ1-3|.|TRBV3-1/TRBV3-2|.
TGTGCCAGCAGCCAGGGGGCGGATGGAAACACCATATATTTT
CASSQGADGNTIYF
>TRBJ2-2|TRBD2|TRBV4-2|.
TGTGCCAGCAGCCTTTTCCCTAGCGGGAGATCGGCCGGGGAGCTGTTTTTT
CASSLFPSGRSAGELFF
>TRBJ1-1|TRBD1|TRBV25-1|once
TGTGCCAGCAGTGCGTCCGGGACAGGGTACACTGAAGCTTTCTTT
CASSASGTGYTEAFF
>TRBJ1-1|TRBD1|TRBV7-2|.
TGTGCCAGCAGCTTTGACAGGGACACTGAAGCTTTCTTT
CASSFDRDTEAFF
>TRBJ2-1|.|TRBV7-2|.
TGTGCCAGCAGCTTAAACGGAGGCCCCAATGAGCAGTTCTTC
CASSLNGGPNEQFF
>TRBJ2-2|.|TRBV6-2/TRBV6-3|.
TGTGCCAGCAGCCTGGACACCAATCCCGGGGAGCTGTTTTTT
CASSLDTNPGELFF
>TRBJ2-7|.|TRBV27|few
TGTGCCAGCAGTTCTGTTGACGAGCAGTACTTC
CASSSVDEQYF
>TRBJ2-2|.|TRBV2|.
TGTGCCAGCAGTGTAGGGGGTTTGGACACCGGGGAGCTGTTTTTT
CASSVGGLDTGELFF
>TRBJ2-7|.|TRBV7-2|.
TGTGCCAGCAGCCTAGGGCGGGACGCAGACGAGCAGTACTTC
CASSLGRDADEQYF
>TRBJ2-7|.|TRBV6-1|.
TGTGCCAGCAGTGAAGTGGAGGGGTACGAGCAGTACTTC
CASSEVEGYEQYF
>TRBJ2-4|TRBD1|TRBV18|.
TGTGCCAGCTCACCCCTCCGGACAGGGTCGAACATTCAGTACTTC
CASSPLRTGSNIQYF
>TRBJ1-4|TRBD1|TRBV5-1|.
TGCGCCAGCAGCCCCGGACAGGGGTATGAAAAACTGTTTTTT
CASSPGQGYEKLFF
>TRBJ1-5|.|TRBV28|few
TGTGCCAGCAGTTATCCCGGGAATCAGCCCCAGCATTTT
CASSYPGNQPQHF
>TRBJ1-4|.|TRBV3-1/TRBV3-2|.
TGTGCCAGCAGCCACCCTGGGTATAGCGAAAAACTGTTTTTT
CASSHPGYSEKLFF
>TRBJ2-1|TRBD1|TRBV10-3|.
TGTGCCAGCACATTTACAGGGGGCAATGAGCAGTTCTTC
CASTFTGGNEQFF
>TRBJ2-3|.|TRBV16|.
TGTGCCAGCAGCGGAGGACGTAGCACAGATACGCAGTATTTT
CASSGGRSTDTQYF
>TRBJ1-2|.|TRBV2|.
TGTGCCAGCAATGTCGGACAAGGTGGCTACACCTTC
CASNVGQGGYTF
>TRBJ1-2|TRBD1|TRBV7-2|.
TGTGCCAGCAGCTTAGGACAGGGGGCTCACTATGGCTACACCTTC
CASSLGQGAHYGYTF
>TRBJ1-3|.|TRBV6-2/TRBV6-3|.
TGTGCCAGCAGTTACGGACAGACGGGTGGAAACACCATATATTTT
CASSYGQTGGNTIYF
>TRBJ2-7|TRBD2|TRBV11-2|.
TGTGCCAGCAGCTTGGGGAGGGCCCCCTACGAGCAGTACTTC
CASSLGRAPYEQYF
>TRBJ1-2|TRBD1|TRBV2|once
TGTGCCAGCAGTAAGGACAGGGGGCTGGGCTACACCTTC
CASSKDRGLGYTF
>TRBJ1-1|.|TRBV10-3|.
TGTGCCATCAGGGGGGGTCAGGGTATCACTGAAGCTTTCTTT
CAIRGGQGITEAFF
>TRBJ2-2|.|TRBV7-9|.
TGTGCCAGCAGCCCCTCTAGGGGCCTGAACACCGGGGAGCTGTTTTTT
CASSPSRGLNTGELFF
>TRBJ2-2|.|TRBV15|.
TGTGCCACCAGCAATATCCAGGGAAGTTTCACCGGGGAGCTGTTTTTT
CATSNIQGSFTGELFF